Listed below are T cell receptor beta chains from one sample, sequenced in a study of T cell changes during pregnancy in multiple sclerosis. Sequencing used immunoSEQ multiplex PCR; TCRdb keeps in-frame clones, though not all of them. The sample contains 40,000 to 50,000 clones, nearly 90% of which appear only once. The sample in question was CD4+ T cells from peripheral blood mononuclear cells, obtained in the first trimester of pregnancy. All receptors come from a female donor with multiple sclerosis, enrolled in a pregnancy study. The CDR3 runs from the conserved cysteine through the conserved F or W. D genes are given only for firm matches. Clone size, where shown, is once, few, many, or a class for clones that have expanded.

V gene: TRBV6-1
clone size: -
D gene: TRBD1
J gene: TRBJ2-7
CDR3 DNA: TGTGCCAGCAGTGATTGGACAGGGAAAACCTACGAGCAGTACTTC
CDR3 protein: CASSDWTGKTYEQYF

V gene: TRBV29-1
clone size: -
D gene: TRBD2
J gene: TRBJ2-1
CDR3 DNA: TGCAGCGTTGAGGACGGGAGGGCGAGCTCCTACAATGAGCAGTTCTTC
CDR3 protein: CSVEDGRASSYNEQFF

V gene: TRBV19
clone size: -
D gene: -
J gene: TRBJ1-4
CDR3 DNA: TGTGCCAGTAGTATCTCCTCAGCAACTAATGAAAAACTGTTTTTT
CDR3 protein: CASSISSATNEKLFF

V gene: TRBV5-1
clone size: -
D gene: TRBD1
J gene: TRBJ2-1
CDR3 DNA: TGCGCCAGCAGTGAACCAGGGGGCAGTGAGCAGTTCTTC
CDR3 protein: CASSEPGGSEQFF

V gene: TRBV7-2
clone size: once
D gene: TRBD2
J gene: TRBJ2-5
CDR3 DNA: TGTGCCAGCAGCGACGAACCGGGGTTTGCGGGAGGGCCTGAAGAGACCCAGTACTTC
CDR3 protein: CASSDEPGFAGGPEETQYF

V gene: TRBV19
clone size: -
D gene: TRBD1
J gene: TRBJ2-2
CDR3 DNA: TGTGCCAGTAGCGTGGACAGGGGTTCGTTTGGGGGGGAGCTGTTTTTT
CDR3 protein: CASSVDRGSFGGELFF

V gene: TRBV5-1
clone size: -
D gene: -
J gene: TRBJ1-1
CDR3 DNA: TGCGCCAGCAGCTTATCGCCGGGTCTCGGCACTGAAGCTTTCTTT
CDR3 protein: CASSLSPGLGTEAFF

V gene: TRBV6-5
clone size: once
D gene: TRBD1
J gene: TRBJ2-5
CDR3 DNA: TGTGCCAGCCGGGACAGCCAAGAGACCCAGTACTTC
CDR3 protein: CASRDSQETQYF

V gene: TRBV6-1
clone size: -
D gene: TRBD1
J gene: TRBJ2-7
CDR3 DNA: TGTGCCAGCATGGGACAGGGGGCCTACGAGCAGTACTTC
CDR3 protein: CASMGQGAYEQYF

V gene: TRBV19
clone size: -
D gene: -
J gene: TRBJ2-1
CDR3 DNA: TGTGCCAGTAGTATCTCTTGGCGGGGAAACAACAATGAGCAGTTCTTC
CDR3 protein: CASSISWRGNNNEQFF

V gene: TRBV7-3
clone size: -
D gene: -
J gene: TRBJ2-1
CDR3 DNA: TGTGCCAGCAGCTTAGGGCAGGGACTCGATGAGCAGTTCTTC
CDR3 protein: CASSLGQGLDEQFF

V gene: TRBV7-2
clone size: -
D gene: -
J gene: TRBJ1-5
CDR3 DNA: TGTGCCAGCAGCCCTGAACTAGGAAATCAGCCCCAGCATTTT
CDR3 protein: CASSPELGNQPQHF

V gene: TRBV6-5
clone size: -
D gene: -
J gene: TRBJ1-2
CDR3 DNA: TGTGCCAGCAGTGGATATCGTGCAGGGAACTATGGCTACACCTTC
CDR3 protein: CASSGYRAGNYGYTF

V gene: TRBV7-9
clone size: once
D gene: -
J gene: TRBJ1-3
CDR3 DNA: TGTGCCAGCGTTTTAAACCGGCAGGCAAACACCATATATTTT
CDR3 protein: CASVLNRQANTIYF

V gene: TRBV19
clone size: -
D gene: -
J gene: TRBJ1-1
CDR3 DNA: TGTGCCAGTAGTACCCCCCGGGGTTTACTGCTCATGAACACTGAAGCTTTCTTT
CDR3 protein: CASSTPRGLLLMNTEAFF

V gene: TRBV10-3
clone size: -
D gene: -
J gene: TRBJ2-2
CDR3 DNA: TGTGCCATCAGTTTCGGGGGAGTTCCCGGGGAGCTGTTTTTT
CDR3 protein: CAISFGGVPGELFF

V gene: TRBV27
clone size: -
D gene: -
J gene: TRBJ2-3
CDR3 DNA: TGTGCCAGCAGTCTTAGCCGCGGGGAGACGCAGTATTTT
CDR3 protein: CASSLSRGETQYF

V gene: TRBV19
clone size: -
D gene: TRBD1
J gene: TRBJ1-5
CDR3 DNA: TGTGCCAGTAGTATAGGGGACAGGGGTCAGCCCCAGCATTTT
CDR3 protein: CASSIGDRGQPQHF

V gene: TRBV19
clone size: -
D gene: TRBD1
J gene: TRBJ1-5
CDR3 DNA: TGTGCCAGTAGCAACGACAGGGTTGTCTCTCAGCCCCAGCATTTT
CDR3 protein: CASSNDRVVSQPQHF

V gene: TRBV6-1
clone size: -
D gene: -
J gene: TRBJ1-1
CDR3 DNA: TGTGCCAGCAGCTCAGGGATGAACACTGAAGCTTTCTTT
CDR3 protein: CASSSGMNTEAFF

V gene: TRBV5-1
clone size: -
D gene: -
J gene: TRBJ1-4
CDR3 DNA: TGCGCCAGCAGCTTGGAATTTGTCGGTGCAACTAATGAAAAACTGTTTTTT
CDR3 protein: CASSLEFVGATNEKLFF

V gene: TRBV19
clone size: -
D gene: TRBD1
J gene: TRBJ1-4
CDR3 DNA: TGTGCCAGTAAGCCGGGACAGGTTGCAACTAATGAAAAACTGTTTTTT
CDR3 protein: CASKPGQVATNEKLFF

V gene: TRBV28
clone size: -
D gene: TRBD1
J gene: TRBJ1-2
CDR3 DNA: TGTGCCAGCAGTTTCTACAGGGGGCCCTACCTCTATGGCTACACCTTC
CDR3 protein: CASSFYRGPYLYGYTF

V gene: TRBV7-2
clone size: -
D gene: TRBD2
J gene: TRBJ2-7
CDR3 DNA: TGTGCCAGCAGCTTAGGGGCGGGAGGGCCCTACGAGCAGTACTTC
CDR3 protein: CASSLGAGGPYEQYF

V gene: TRBV18
clone size: -
D gene: -
J gene: TRBJ2-3
CDR3 DNA: TGTGCCAGCTCACCAATAGAGCGGCATACGCAGTATTTT
CDR3 protein: CASSPIERHTQYF

V gene: TRBV10-3
clone size: -
D gene: -
J gene: TRBJ2-7
CDR3 DNA: TGTGCCATCAGTGAAATGGTGGAGACCTACGAGCAGTACTTC
CDR3 protein: CAISEMVETYEQYF

V gene: TRBV28
clone size: -
D gene: TRBD2
J gene: TRBJ2-2
CDR3 DNA: TGTGCCAGCAGGAAACCTAGCGGGATCCCCGGGGAGCTGTTTTTT
CDR3 protein: CASRKPSGIPGELFF

V gene: TRBV27
clone size: -
D gene: -
J gene: TRBJ2-7
CDR3 DNA: TGTGCCAGCAGTTTAATCCCCCACCCCAGGTACGAGCAGTACTTC
CDR3 protein: CASSLIPHPRYEQYF

V gene: TRBV10-3
clone size: few
D gene: -
J gene: TRBJ1-1
CDR3 DNA: TGTGCCATCAGTGAGAACAGGAACACTGAAGCTTTCTTT
CDR3 protein: CAISENRNTEAFF

V gene: TRBV7-9
clone size: -
D gene: TRBD1
J gene: TRBJ2-7
CDR3 DNA: TGTGCCAGCAGCCCATCCGGACAGGGCTACGAGCAGTACTTC
CDR3 protein: CASSPSGQGYEQYF

V gene: TRBV18
clone size: -
D gene: -
J gene: TRBJ2-2
CDR3 DNA: TGTGCCAGCTCACAGCTGTGGAGAACGGACACCGGGGAGCTGTTTTTT
CDR3 protein: CASSQLWRTDTGELFF

V gene: TRBV7-9
clone size: -
D gene: TRBD1
J gene: TRBJ1-6
CDR3 DNA: TGTGCCAGCAGCCTACTCGGGGGGACAGGTATTACCCCCCTCCACTTT
CDR3 protein: CASSLLGGTGITPLHF

V gene: TRBV5-6
clone size: once
D gene: TRBD2
J gene: TRBJ2-1
CDR3 DNA: TGTGCCAGCAGCTGGGGACTAGCGGGGTACAATGAGCAGTTCTTC
CDR3 protein: CASSWGLAGYNEQFF

V gene: TRBV6-5
clone size: -
D gene: -
J gene: TRBJ2-3
CDR3 DNA: TGTGCCAGCAGCCCGCTCCGGCAGGGGACGCAGTATTTT
CDR3 protein: CASSPLRQGTQYF

V gene: TRBV27
clone size: -
D gene: -
J gene: TRBJ2-1
CDR3 DNA: TGTGCCAGCAGTTTATCGGCGTCACAGGAGCAGTTCTTC
CDR3 protein: CASSLSASQEQFF

V gene: TRBV6-1
clone size: few
D gene: -
J gene: TRBJ2-7
CDR3 DNA: TGTGCCAGCAGATATGGCAGGCACTACGAGCAGTACTTC
CDR3 protein: CASRYGRHYEQYF

V gene: TRBV7-3
clone size: -
D gene: -
J gene: TRBJ1-1
CDR3 DNA: TGTGCCAGCAGCCTTACCCGAGGGGGAAACACTGAAGCTTTCTTT
CDR3 protein: CASSLTRGGNTEAFF

V gene: TRBV19
clone size: -
D gene: TRBD1
J gene: TRBJ1-1
CDR3 DNA: TGTGCCAGTAGTTTTAGGACAGGGGTGGGAACTGAAGCTTTCTTT
CDR3 protein: CASSFRTGVGTEAFF

V gene: TRBV7-9
clone size: -
D gene: -
J gene: TRBJ2-7
CDR3 DNA: TGTGCCAGCAGCTTAGTTCGAGGGGGCGGGGAAGAGCAGTACTTC
CDR3 protein: CASSLVRGGGEEQYF

V gene: TRBV6-5
clone size: -
D gene: -
J gene: TRBJ1-5
CDR3 DNA: TGTGCCAGCAGCTTCTCCCGGACAGCGGATCAGCCCCAGCATTTT
CDR3 protein: CASSFSRTADQPQHF

V gene: TRBV30
clone size: -
D gene: TRBD1
J gene: TRBJ1-4
CDR3 DNA: TGTGCCTGGACAAGACAGGGTGCTAATGAAAAACTGTTTTTT
CDR3 protein: CAWTRQGANEKLFF

V gene: TRBV9
clone size: many
D gene: TRBD1
J gene: TRBJ2-2
CDR3 DNA: TGTGCCAGCAGCGAAAAGACAGGGGTTAGAACCGGGGAGCTGTTTTTT
CDR3 protein: CASSEKTGVRTGELFF